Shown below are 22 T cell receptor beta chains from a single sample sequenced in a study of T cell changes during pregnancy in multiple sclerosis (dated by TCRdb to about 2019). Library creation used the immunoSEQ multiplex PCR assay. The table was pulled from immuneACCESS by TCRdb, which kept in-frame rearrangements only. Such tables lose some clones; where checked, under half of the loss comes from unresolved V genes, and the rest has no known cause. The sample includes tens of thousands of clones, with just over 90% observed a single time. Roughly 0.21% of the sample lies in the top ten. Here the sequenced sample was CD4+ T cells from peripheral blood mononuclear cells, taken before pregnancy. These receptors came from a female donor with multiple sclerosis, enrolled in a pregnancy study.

CDR3 protein: CASRPDRGRYQAFF. The CDR3 coding sequence is TGTGCCAGCCGACCGGACAGGGGGCGATACCAAGCTTTCTTT. The chain couples TRBV27 to TRBJ1-1; 11 bases are shared with TRBD1. Germline V gives CDR1 MNHEY, CDR2 SMNVEV (reference sequence). Unmatched junction bases numbered 11, after V lost 8 bases and J lost 9 bases. This CDR3 comprises 14 residues.

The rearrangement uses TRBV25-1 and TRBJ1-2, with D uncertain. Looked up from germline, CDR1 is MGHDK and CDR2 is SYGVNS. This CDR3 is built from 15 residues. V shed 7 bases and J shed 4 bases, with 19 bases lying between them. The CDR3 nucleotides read TGTGCCAGCACTGATCACCGGGGATGGGGCTATGGCTACACCTTC. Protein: CASTDHRGWGYGYTF.

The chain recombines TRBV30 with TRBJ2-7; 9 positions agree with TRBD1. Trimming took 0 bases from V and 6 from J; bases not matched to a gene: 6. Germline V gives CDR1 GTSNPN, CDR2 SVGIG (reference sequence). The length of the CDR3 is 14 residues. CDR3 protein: CAWSVRTGVGEQYF. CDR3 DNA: TGTGCCTGGAGTGTAAGGACAGGGGTCGGCGAGCAGTACTTC.

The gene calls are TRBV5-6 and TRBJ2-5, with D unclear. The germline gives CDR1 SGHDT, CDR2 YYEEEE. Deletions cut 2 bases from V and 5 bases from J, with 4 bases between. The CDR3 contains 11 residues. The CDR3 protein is CASSFGETQYF. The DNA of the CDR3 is TGTGCCAGCAGCTTTGGCGAGACCCAGTACTTC.

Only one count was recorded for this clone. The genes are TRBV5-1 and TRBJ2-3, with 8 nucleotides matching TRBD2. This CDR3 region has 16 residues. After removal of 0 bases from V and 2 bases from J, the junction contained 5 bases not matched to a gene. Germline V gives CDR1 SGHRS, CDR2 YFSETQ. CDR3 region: CASSLGGTSNTDTQYF. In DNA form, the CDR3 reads TGCGCCAGCAGCTTGGGGGGGACTAGTAACACAGATACGCAGTATTTT.

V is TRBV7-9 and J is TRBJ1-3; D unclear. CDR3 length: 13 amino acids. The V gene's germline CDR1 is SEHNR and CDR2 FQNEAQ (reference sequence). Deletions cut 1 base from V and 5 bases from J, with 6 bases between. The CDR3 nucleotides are TGTGCCAGCAGCTTAGGTAACAGAAACACCATATATTTT. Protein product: CASSLGNRNTIYF.

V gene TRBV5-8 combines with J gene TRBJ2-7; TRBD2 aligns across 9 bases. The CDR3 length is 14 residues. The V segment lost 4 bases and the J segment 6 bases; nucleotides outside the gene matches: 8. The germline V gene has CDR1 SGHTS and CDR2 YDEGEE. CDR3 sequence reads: CASSMGLAASEQYF. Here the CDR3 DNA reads TGTGCCAGCAGCATGGGACTAGCTGCTAGCGAGCAGTACTTC.

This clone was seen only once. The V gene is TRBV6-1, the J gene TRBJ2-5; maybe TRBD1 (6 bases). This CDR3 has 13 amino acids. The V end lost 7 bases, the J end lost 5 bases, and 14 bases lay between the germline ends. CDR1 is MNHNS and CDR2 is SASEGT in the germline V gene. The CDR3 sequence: CASTFQGWETQYF. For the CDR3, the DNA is TGTGCCAGCACGTTCCAGGGGTGGGAGACCCAGTACTTC.

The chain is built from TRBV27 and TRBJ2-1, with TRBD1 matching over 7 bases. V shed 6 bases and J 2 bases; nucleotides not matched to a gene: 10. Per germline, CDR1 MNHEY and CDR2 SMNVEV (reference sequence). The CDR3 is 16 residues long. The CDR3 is CASRRVPGTAYNEQFF. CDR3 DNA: TGTGCCAGCAGGAGGGTACCCGGGACAGCCTACAATGAGCAGTTCTTC.

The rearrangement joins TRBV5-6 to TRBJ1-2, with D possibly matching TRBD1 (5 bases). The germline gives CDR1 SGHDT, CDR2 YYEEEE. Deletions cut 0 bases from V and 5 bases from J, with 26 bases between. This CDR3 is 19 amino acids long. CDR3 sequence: CASSLAPALPQAKGYGYTF. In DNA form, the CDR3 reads TGTGCCAGCAGCTTGGCCCCCGCACTCCCACAAGCTAAGGGGTATGGCTACACCTTC.

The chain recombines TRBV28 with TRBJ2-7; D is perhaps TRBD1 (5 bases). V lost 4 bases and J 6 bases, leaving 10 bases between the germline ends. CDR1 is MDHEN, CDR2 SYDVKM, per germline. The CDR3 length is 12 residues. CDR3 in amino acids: CASSSSRGEQYF. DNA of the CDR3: TGTGCCAGCAGTTCCTCAAGGGGCGAGCAGTACTTC.

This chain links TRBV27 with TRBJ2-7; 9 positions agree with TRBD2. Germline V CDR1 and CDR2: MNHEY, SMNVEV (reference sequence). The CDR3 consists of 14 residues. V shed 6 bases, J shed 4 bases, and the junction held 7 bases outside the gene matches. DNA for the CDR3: TGTGCCAGCAGCCGAGCGGGAGGCCTTTACGAGCAGTACTTC. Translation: CASSRAGGLYEQYF.

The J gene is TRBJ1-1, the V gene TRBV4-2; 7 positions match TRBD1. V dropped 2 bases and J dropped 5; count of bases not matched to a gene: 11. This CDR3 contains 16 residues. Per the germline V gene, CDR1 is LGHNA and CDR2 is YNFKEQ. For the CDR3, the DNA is TGTGCCAGCAGCCAAACTCCGGCAGGGGGACGAACTGAAGCTTTCTTT. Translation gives CASSQTPAGGRTEAFF.

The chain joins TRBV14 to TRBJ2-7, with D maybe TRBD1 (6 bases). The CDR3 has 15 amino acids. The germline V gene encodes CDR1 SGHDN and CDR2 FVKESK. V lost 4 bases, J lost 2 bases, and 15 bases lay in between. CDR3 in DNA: TGTGCCAGCAGCCCTCTTAAGACAGGAGCCTACGAGCAGTACTTC. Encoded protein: CASSPLKTGAYEQYF. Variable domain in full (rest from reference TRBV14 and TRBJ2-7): EAGVTQFPSHSVIEKGQTVTLRCDPISGHDNLYWYRRVMGKEIKFLLHFVKESKQDESGMPNNRFLAERTGGTYSTLKVQPAELEDSGVYFCASSPLKTGAYEQYFGPGTRLTVT.

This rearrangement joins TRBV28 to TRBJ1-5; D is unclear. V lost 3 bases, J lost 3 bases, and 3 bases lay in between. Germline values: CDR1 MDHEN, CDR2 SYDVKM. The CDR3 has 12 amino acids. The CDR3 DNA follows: TGTGCCAGCAGTTTTAACAATCAGCCCCAGCATTTT. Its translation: CASSFNNQPQHF.

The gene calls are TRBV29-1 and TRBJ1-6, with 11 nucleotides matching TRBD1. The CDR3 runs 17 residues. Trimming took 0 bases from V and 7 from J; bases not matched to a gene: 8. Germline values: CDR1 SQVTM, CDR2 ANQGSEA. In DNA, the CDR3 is TGCAGCGTTGAAGATCCGGACAGGGGGCCCCTAAATTCACCCCTCCACTTT. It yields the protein CSVEDPDRGPLNSPLHF.

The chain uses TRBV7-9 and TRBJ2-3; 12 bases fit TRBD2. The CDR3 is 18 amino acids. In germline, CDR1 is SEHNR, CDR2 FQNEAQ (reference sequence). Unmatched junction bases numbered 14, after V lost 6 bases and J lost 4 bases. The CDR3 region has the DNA TGTGCCAGCAGTCGGCCGCTACAGGCTAGCGGGGGGGCAGATACGCAGTATTTT. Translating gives CASSRPLQASGGADTQYF.

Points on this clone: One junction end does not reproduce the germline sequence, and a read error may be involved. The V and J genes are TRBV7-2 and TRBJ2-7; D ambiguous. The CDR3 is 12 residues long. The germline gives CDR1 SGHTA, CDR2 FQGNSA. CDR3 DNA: TGTGCCAGCAGCTCCGGTCCTTCTGAACCTCTGTTC. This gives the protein CASSSGPSEPLF.

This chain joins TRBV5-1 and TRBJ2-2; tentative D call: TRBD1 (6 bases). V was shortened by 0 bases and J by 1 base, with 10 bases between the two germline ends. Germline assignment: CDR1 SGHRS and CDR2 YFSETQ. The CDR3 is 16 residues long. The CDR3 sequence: CASSLEVTGNTGELFF. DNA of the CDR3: TGCGCCAGCAGCTTGGAAGTGACAGGGAACACCGGGGAGCTGTTTTTT.

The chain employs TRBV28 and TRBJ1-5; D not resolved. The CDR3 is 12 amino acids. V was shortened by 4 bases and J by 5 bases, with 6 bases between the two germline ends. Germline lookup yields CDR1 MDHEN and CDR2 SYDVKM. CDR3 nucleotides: TGTGCCAGCAGTTCCTCCGATCAGCCCCAGCATTTT. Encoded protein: CASSSSDQPQHF.

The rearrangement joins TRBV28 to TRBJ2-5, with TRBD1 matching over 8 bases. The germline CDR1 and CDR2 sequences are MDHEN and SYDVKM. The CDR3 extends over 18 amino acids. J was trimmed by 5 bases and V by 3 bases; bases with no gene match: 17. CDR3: CASSLAGGPGAAKETQYF. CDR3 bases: TGTGCCAGCAGTTTGGCAGGGGGCCCGGGAGCGGCTAAGGAGACCCAGTACTTC.

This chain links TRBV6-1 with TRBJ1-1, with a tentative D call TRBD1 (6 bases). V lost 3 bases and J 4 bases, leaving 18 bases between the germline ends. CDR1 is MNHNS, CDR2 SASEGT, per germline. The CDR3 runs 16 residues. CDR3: CASSDLGKLRGTEAFF. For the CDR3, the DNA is TGTGCCAGCAGTGACCTGGGGAAACTCAGGGGCACTGAAGCTTTCTTT.